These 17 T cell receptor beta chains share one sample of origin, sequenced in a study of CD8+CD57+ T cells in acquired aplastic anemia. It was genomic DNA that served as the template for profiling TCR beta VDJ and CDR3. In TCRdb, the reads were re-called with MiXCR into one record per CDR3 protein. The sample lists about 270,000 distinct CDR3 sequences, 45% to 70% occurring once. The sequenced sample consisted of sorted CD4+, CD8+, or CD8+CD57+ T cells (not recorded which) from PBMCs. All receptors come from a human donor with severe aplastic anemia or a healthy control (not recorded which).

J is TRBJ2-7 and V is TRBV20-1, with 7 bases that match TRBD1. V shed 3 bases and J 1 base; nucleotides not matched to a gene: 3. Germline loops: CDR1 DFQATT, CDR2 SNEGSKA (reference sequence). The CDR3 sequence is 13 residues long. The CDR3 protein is CSARDRRSYEQYF. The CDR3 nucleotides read TGCAGTGCTAGGGACAGGAGGTCCTACGAGCAGTACTTC.

The CDR3 coding sequence is TGTGCCAGCAGCTTAGTAGCTGGACTAGCCATCAATGAGCAGTTCTTC. Translation gives CASSLVAGLAINEQFF. The chain employs TRBV7-9 and TRBJ2-1, with 8 bases that match TRBD2. The germline V gene has CDR1 SEHNR and CDR2 FQNEAQ (reference sequence). V trimming: 1 base; J trimming: 6 bases; junction bases outside the gene matches: 8. The CDR3 sequence is 16 residues long.

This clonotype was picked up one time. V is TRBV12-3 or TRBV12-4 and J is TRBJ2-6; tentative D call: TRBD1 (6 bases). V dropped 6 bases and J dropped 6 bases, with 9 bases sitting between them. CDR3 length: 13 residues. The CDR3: CASSPGEANVLTF. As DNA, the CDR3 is TGTGCCAGCAGCCCAGGGGAGGCCAACGTCCTGACTTTC.

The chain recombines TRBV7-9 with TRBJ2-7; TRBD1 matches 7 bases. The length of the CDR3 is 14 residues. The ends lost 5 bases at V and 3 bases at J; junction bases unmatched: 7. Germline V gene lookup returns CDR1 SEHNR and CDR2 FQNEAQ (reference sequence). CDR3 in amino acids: CASSPRDSRYEQYF. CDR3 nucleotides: TGTGCCAGCAGCCCCCGGGACAGTCGCTACGAGCAGTACTTC. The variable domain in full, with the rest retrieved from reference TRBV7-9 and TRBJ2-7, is DTGVSQNPRHKITKRGQNVTFRCDPISEHNRLYWYRQTLGQGPEFLTYFQNEAQLEKSRLLSDRFSAERPKGSFSTLEIQRTEQGDSAMYLCASSPRDSRYEQYFGPGTRLTVT.

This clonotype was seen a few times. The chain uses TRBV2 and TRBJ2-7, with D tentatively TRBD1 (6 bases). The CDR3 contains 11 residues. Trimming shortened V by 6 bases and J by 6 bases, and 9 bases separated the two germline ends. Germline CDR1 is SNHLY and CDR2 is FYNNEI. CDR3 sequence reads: CASSTGFEQYF. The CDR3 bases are TGTGCCAGCAGCACAGGGTTCGAGCAGTACTTC.

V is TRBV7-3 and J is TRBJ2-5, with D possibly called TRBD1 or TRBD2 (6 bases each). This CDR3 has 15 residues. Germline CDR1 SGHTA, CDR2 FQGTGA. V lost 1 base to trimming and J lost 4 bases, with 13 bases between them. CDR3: CASSLIGGRGETQYF. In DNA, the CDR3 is TGTGCCAGCAGCTTAATAGGGGGGCGGGGAGAGACCCAGTACTTC. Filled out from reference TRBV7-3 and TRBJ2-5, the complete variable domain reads GAGVSQTPSNKVTEKGKYVELRCDPISGHTALYWYRQSLGQGPEFLIYFQGTGAADDSGLPNDRFFAVRPEGSVSTLKIQRTERGDSAVYLCASSLIGGRGETQYFGPGTRLLVL.

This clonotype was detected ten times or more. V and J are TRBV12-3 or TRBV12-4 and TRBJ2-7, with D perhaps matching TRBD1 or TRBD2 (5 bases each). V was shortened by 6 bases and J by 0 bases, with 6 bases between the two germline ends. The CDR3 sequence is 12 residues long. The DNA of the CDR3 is TGTGCCAGCAGCGGGGCCTCCTACGAGCAGTACTTC. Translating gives CASSGASYEQYF.

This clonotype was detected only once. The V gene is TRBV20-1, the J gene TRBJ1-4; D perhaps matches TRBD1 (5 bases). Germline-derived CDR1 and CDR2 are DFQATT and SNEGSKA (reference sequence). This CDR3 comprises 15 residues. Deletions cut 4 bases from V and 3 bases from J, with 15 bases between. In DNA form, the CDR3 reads TGCAGTGCTACGCCCCCCACAGGTGCTAATGAAAAACTGTTTTTT. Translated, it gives CSATPPTGANEKLFF.

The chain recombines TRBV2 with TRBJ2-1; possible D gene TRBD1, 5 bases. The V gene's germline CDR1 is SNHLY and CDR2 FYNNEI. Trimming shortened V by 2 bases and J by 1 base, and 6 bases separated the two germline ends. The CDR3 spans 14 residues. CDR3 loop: CASSEQGSYNEQFF. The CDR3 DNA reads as TGTGCCAGCAGTGAACAGGGATCCTACAATGAGCAGTTCTTC.

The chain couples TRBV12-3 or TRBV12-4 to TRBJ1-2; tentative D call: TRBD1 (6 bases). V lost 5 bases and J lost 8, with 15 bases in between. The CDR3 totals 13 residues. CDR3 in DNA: TGTGCCAGCAGTCTCCCAGGGGTTGGAGGCTACACCTTC. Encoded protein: CASSLPGVGGYTF.

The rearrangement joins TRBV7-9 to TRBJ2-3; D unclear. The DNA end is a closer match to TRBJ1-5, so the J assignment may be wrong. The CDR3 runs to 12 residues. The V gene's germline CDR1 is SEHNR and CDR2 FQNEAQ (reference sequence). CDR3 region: CASSSGHQPQHF. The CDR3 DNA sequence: TGTGCCAGCAGCTCCGGGCACCAGCCCCAGCATTTT.

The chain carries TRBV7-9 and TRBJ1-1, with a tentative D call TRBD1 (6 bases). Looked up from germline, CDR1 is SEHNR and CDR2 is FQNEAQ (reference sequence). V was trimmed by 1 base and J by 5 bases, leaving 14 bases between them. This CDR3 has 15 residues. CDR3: CASSLGAGGETEAFF. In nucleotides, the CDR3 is TGTGCCAGCAGCTTAGGAGCCGGGGGCGAGACTGAAGCTTTCTTT.

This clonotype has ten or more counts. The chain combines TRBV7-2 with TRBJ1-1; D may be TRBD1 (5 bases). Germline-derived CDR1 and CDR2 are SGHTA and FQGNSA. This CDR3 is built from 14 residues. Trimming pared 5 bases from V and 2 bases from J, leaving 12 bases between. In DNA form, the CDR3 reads TGTGCCAGCAGCGATGTCGACAGAAACACTGAAGCTTTCTTT. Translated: CASSDVDRNTEAFF.

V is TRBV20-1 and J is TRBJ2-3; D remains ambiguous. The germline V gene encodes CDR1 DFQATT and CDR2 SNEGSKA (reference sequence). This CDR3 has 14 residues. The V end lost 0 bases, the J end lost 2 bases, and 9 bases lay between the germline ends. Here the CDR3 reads CSARDRRATDTQYF. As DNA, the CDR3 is TGCAGTGCTAGAGATCGACGGGCCACAGATACGCAGTATTTT.

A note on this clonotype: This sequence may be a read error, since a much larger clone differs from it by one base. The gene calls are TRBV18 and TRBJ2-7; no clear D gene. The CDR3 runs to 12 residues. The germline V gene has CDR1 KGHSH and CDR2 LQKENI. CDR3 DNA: TGTGCCAGCTCACCATTCTCCTACGGGCAGTACTTC. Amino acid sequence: CASSPFSYGQYF.

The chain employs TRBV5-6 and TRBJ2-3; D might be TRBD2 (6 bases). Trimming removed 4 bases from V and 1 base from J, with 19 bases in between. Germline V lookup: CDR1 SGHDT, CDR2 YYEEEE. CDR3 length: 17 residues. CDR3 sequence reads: CASSKRRGSVGTDTQYF. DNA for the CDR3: TGTGCCAGCAGCAAGAGGCGGGGTTCGGTGGGCACAGATACGCAGTATTTT.

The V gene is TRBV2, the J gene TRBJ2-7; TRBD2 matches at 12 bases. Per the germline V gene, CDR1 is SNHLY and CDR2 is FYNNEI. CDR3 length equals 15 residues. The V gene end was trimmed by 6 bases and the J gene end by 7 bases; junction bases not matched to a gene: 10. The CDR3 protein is CASSPGLAGTSEQYF. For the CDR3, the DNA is TGTGCCAGCAGCCCCGGACTAGCGGGAACTAGTGAGCAGTACTTC.